The entry below gives a single T cell receptor (beta chain) sequence along with its context. Primers: 60 Vbeta forward and 13 Jbeta reverse. Only in-frame clones appear in the TCRdb table, and some are missing; sequencing was by immunoSEQ multiplex PCR. The table shows 150,000 to 200,000 clones, with around nine tenths occurring only once. This entry comes from a study of cytomegalovirus exposure and HLA in healthy donors. Germline lookup yields CDR1 SEHNR and CDR2 FQNEAQ (reference sequence). There are 15 residues in the CDR3. Trimming stripped 2 bases from V and 3 bases from J, with 10 bases between.

The rearrangement uses TRBV7-9 and TRBJ1-4; D call uncertain. The sequencing input was PBMCs. The receptor was derived from a woman between 18 and 29 years old in good health and CMV-seronegative. CDR3 protein: CASSLSTGSNEKLFF. The CDR3 DNA sequence: TGTGCCAGCAGCTTAAGCACCGGGTCTAATGAAAAACTGTTTTTT.